This entry concerns a single T cell receptor beta chain. This sample was taken from a study of blood T cell repertoires in COVID-19. For the study at large: PBMCs, B-cell-depleted T cells, or T cells were the source of the cDNA or gDNA that made up the material.

Per the study methods: Amplifying reference gene primers gave estimates of nucleated cell counts. TCRdb's table, derived via immunoSEQ multiplex PCR, lists solely in-frame clones and lacks some. D and trimming come from the DNA, and the V and J calls and clone size come from that table. The sample holds fewer than 180,000 clones; just over 85% are singletons and the top ten take approximately 3.5%. With 6 bases removed from V and 2 bases from J, the gap between germline ends came to 7 bases. Germline V gene sequence: CDR1 LNHDA, CDR2 SQIVND (reference sequence). This CDR3 spans 12 amino acids. Sequencing input: peripheral blood. This clonotype was obtained from a man aged 70 or older with acute or convalescent COVID-19. The chain is built from TRBV19 and TRBJ1-1, with a tentative D call TRBD1 (6 bases). CDR3 DNA: TGTGCCAGTAGGACAGGCAACACTGAAGCTTTCTTT. As protein: CASRTGNTEAFF. Variable domain in full (rest from reference TRBV19 and TRBJ1-1): DGGITQSPKYLFRKEGQNVTLSCEQNLNHDAMYWYRQDPGQGLRLIYYSQIVNDFQKGDIAEGYSVSREKKESFPLTVTSAQKNPTAFYLCASRTGNTEAFFGQGTRLTVV.